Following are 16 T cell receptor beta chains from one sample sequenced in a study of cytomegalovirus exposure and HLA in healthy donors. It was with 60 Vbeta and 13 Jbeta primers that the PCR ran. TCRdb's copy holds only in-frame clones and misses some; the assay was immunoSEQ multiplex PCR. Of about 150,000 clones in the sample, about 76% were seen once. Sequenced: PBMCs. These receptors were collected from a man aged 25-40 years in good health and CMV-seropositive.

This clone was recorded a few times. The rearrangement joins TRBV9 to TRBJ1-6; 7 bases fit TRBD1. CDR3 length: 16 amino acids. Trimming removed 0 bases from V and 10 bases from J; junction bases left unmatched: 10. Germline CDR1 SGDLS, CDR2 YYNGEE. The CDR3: CASSVDGDRGRSPLHF. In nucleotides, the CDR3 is TGTGCCAGCAGCGTAGACGGGGACAGAGGGCGGTCACCCCTCCACTTT.

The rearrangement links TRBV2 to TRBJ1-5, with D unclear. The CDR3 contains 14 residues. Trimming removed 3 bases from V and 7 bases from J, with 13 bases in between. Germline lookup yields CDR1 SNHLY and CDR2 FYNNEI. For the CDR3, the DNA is TGTGCCAGCAGTGACAAGACCGCGGAACAGCCCCAGCATTTT. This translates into CASSDKTAEQPQHF.

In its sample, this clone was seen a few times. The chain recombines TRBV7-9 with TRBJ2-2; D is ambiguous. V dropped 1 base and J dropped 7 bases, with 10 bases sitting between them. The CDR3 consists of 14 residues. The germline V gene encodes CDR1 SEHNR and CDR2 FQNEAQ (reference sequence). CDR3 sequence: CASSLGSAHGELFF. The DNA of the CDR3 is TGTGCCAGCAGCTTAGGGAGCGCACACGGGGAGCTGTTTTTT.

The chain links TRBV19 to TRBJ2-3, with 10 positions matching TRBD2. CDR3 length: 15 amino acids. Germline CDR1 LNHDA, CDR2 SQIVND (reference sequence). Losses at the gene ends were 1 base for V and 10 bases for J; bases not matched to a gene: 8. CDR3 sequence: CASSIGGTSVGSQYF. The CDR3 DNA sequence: TGTGCCAGTAGTATAGGCGGGACTAGCGTCGGATCGCAGTATTTT.

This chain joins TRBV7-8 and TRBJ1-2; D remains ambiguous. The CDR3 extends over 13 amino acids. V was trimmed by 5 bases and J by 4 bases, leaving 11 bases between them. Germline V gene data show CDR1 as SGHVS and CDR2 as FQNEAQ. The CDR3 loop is CASSTRGSYGYTF. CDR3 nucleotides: TGTGCCAGCAGCACCCGAGGTTCCTATGGCTACACCTTC.

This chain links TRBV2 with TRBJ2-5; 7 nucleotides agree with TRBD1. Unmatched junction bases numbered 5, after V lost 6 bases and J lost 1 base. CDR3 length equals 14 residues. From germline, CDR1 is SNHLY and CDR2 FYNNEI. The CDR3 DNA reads TGTGCCAGCAGCGAGGGGACAGTCCAAGAGACCCAGTACTTC. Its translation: CASSEGTVQETQYF.

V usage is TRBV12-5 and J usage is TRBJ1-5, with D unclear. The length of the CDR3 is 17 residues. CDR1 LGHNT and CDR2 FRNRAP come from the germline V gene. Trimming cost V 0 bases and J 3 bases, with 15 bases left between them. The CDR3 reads CASGLVPGKVDNQPQHF. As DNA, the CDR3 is TGTGCTAGTGGTTTGGTACCGGGAAAAGTGGACAATCAGCCCCAGCATTTT.

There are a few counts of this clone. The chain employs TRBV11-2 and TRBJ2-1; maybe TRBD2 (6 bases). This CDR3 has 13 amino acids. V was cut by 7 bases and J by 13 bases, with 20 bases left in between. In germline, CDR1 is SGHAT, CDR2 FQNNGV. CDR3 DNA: TGTGCCAGCACCCGGGAGAGCGGAGGGCCACAGTTCTTC. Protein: CASTRESGGPQFF.

The CDR3 region has the DNA TGTGCCAGCTCGGGGACAGGATATGGCTACACCTTC. Translating it yields CASSGTGYGYTF. The gene calls are TRBV9 and TRBJ1-2, with TRBD1 identical over 8 bases. Germline V gene data show CDR1 as SGDLS and CDR2 as YYNGEE. V lost 7 bases to trimming and J lost 5 bases; unmatched junction nucleotides: 4. The CDR3 extends over 12 amino acids. The full variable domain, its missing parts supplied by reference TRBV9 and TRBJ1-2, is DSGVTQTPKHLITATGQRVTLRCSPRSGDLSVYWYQQSLDQGLQFLIQYYNGEERAKGNILERFSAQQFPDLHSELNLSSLELGDSALYFCASSGTGYGYTFGSGTRLTVV.

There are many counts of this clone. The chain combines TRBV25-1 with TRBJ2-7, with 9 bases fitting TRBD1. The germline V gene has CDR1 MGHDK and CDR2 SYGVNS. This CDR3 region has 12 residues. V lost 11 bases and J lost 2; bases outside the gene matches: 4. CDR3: CASGQGPYEQYF. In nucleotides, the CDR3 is TGTGCCTCGGGACAGGGCCCCTACGAGCAGTACTTC.

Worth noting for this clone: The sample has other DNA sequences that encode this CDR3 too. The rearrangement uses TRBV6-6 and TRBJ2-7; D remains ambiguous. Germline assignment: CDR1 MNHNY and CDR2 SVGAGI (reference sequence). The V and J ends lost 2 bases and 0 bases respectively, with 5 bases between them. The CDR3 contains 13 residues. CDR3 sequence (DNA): TGTGCCAGCAGTTACGGCACCTCCTACGAGCAGTACTTC. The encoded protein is CASSYGTSYEQYF.

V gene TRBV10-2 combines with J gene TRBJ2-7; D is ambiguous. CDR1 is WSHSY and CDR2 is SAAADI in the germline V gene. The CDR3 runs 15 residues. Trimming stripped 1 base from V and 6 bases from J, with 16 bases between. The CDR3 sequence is CASSEYKNYPLEQYF. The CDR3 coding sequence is TGCGCCAGCAGTGAGTATAAGAACTACCCTCTCGAGCAGTACTTC.

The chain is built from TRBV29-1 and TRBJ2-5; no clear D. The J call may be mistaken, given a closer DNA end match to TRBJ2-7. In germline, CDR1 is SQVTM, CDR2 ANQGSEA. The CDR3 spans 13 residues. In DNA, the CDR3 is TGCAGCGTTGTTCGGTTGTACCCCTACGAGCAGTACTTC. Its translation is CSVVRLYPYEQYF.

The chain's CDR3 is CASSSGGFFSNQPQHF. Written as DNA, the CDR3 is TGTGCCAGCAGCTCCGGAGGGTTTTTTAGCAATCAGCCCCAGCATTTT. The rearrangement uses TRBV9 and TRBJ1-5; no clear D. The germline V and J ends were trimmed by 4 bases and 0 bases, with 14 bases remaining between them. Germline CDR1 and CDR2: SGDLS and YYNGEE. The CDR3 length is 16 residues.

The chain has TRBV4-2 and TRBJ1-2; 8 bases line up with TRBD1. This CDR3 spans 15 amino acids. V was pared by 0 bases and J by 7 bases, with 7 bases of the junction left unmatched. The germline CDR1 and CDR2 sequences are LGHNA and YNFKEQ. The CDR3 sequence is CASSQEGTGNSGYTF. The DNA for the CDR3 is TGTGCCAGCAGCCAAGAGGGGACAGGAAATAGTGGCTACACCTTC.

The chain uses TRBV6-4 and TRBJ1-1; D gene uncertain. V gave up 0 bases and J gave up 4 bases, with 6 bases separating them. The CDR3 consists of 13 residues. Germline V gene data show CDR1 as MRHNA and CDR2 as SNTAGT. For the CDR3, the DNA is TGTGCCAGCAGTGACTCTCCGGGCACTGAAGCTTTCTTT. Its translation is CASSDSPGTEAFF.